The rows below give T cell receptor beta chains drawn from one sample of a study of CD8 T cells in Susac syndrome. One entry per CDR3 protein results from TCRdb running MiXCR on the immunoSEQ multiplex PCR reads. Among roughly 120,000 distinct CDR3 sequences listed, roughly 93% were seen once. Input material: CD4+ T cells from PBMCs. The receptor set was obtained from a human donor with multiple sclerosis. CDR3s include the opening cysteine and the closing phenylalanine or tryptophan. Fields, in order: V gene, clone size, J gene, D gene, CDR3 DNA, CDR3 protein. D genes are given only for firm matches. Size values are once, few and many counts, or a class for expanded clones, and some rows have none.

v_gene: TRBV28
abundance: -
j_gene: TRBJ1-2
d_gene: -
CDR3nt: TGTGCCAGCAGCCTTGGACTCCTCCCCCTCTATGGCTACACCTTC
CDR3aa: CASSLGLLPLYGYTF

v_gene: TRBV29-1
abundance: -
j_gene: TRBJ1-5
d_gene: -
CDR3nt: TGCAGCGTTGGACAGGAGGGTCAGCCCCAGCATTTT
CDR3aa: CSVGQEGQPQHF

v_gene: TRBV5-8
abundance: -
j_gene: TRBJ2-5
d_gene: -
CDR3nt: TGTGCCAGCAGTTTACGCGTCGGGGGCCAGTACTTC
CDR3aa: CASSLRVGGQYF

v_gene: TRBV30
abundance: -
j_gene: TRBJ1-1
d_gene: -
CDR3nt: TGTGCCTGGAGTAATATTTGGACAGCCGAAGCTTTCTTT
CDR3aa: CAWSNIWTAEAFF

v_gene: TRBV2
abundance: -
j_gene: TRBJ2-2
d_gene: -
CDR3nt: TGTGCCAGCAGATCCGGGACAAATACCGGGGAGCTGTTTTTT
CDR3aa: CASRSGTNTGELFF

v_gene: TRBV19
abundance: -
j_gene: TRBJ2-7
d_gene: -
CDR3nt: TGTGCCAGTAGTGTGGGGGCCGAGCAGTACTTC
CDR3aa: CASSVGAEQYF

v_gene: TRBV30
abundance: -
j_gene: TRBJ1-4
d_gene: -
CDR3nt: TGTGCCTGGACCCGCAGGGCCTCGGGGGGTGAAAAACTGTTTTTT
CDR3aa: CAWTRRASGGEKLFF

v_gene: TRBV12-3/TRBV12-4
abundance: -
j_gene: TRBJ1-6
d_gene: -
CDR3nt: TGTGCCAGCAGTTTAGGAGCACCCGGCGAGGGACCCCTCCACTTT
CDR3aa: CASSLGAPGEGPLHF

v_gene: TRBV18
abundance: -
j_gene: TRBJ2-6
d_gene: -
CDR3nt: TGTGCCAGCTCAGGATTCGACAGATCTGGGGCCAACGTCCTGACTTTC
CDR3aa: CASSGFDRSGANVLTF

v_gene: TRBV6-5
abundance: -
j_gene: TRBJ1-5
d_gene: TRBD1
CDR3nt: TGTGCCAGCAGTTACTCAGGGACAGGGGACCGGCCCCAGCATTTT
CDR3aa: CASSYSGTGDRPQHF

v_gene: TRBV12-3/TRBV12-4
abundance: -
j_gene: TRBJ1-1
d_gene: -
CDR3nt: TGTGCCAGCAGACCGTATCTGACTGCCGCAAACACTGAAGCTTTCTTT
CDR3aa: CASRPYLTAANTEAFF

v_gene: TRBV18
abundance: once
j_gene: TRBJ2-7
d_gene: -
CDR3nt: TGTGCCAGCTCACCGGCAGGGAGGCAGTACGAGCAGTACTTC
CDR3aa: CASSPAGRQYEQYF

v_gene: TRBV15
abundance: -
j_gene: TRBJ1-1
d_gene: -
CDR3nt: TGTGCCACCAGCAACCAGGGCAGGAACACTGAAGCTTTCTTT
CDR3aa: CATSNQGRNTEAFF

v_gene: TRBV7-8
abundance: once
j_gene: TRBJ2-1
d_gene: -
CDR3nt: TGTGCCAGCAGCTTAGAAGTACATGAGCAGTTCTTC
CDR3aa: CASSLEVHEQFF

v_gene: TRBV4-3
abundance: once
j_gene: TRBJ1-5
d_gene: -
CDR3nt: TGCGCCAGCAGCCTAAACAGGGAAGGACAGCCCCAGCATTTT
CDR3aa: CASSLNREGQPQHF

v_gene: TRBV2
abundance: -
j_gene: TRBJ1-5
d_gene: TRBD1
CDR3nt: TGTGCCAGCAGTGAGTCGGGGCAGGGGGGGAATCAGCCCCAGCATTTT
CDR3aa: CASSESGQGGNQPQHF

v_gene: TRBV29-1
abundance: -
j_gene: TRBJ1-2
d_gene: -
CDR3nt: TGCAGCGTGCACCGGGCAGATTGGGCCTATGGCTACACCTTC
CDR3aa: CSVHRADWAYGYTF

v_gene: TRBV28
abundance: -
j_gene: TRBJ1-1
d_gene: TRBD1
CDR3nt: TGTGCCAGCAGCTTCGGGACAGTGGCTGAAGCTTTCTTT
CDR3aa: CASSFGTVAEAFF

v_gene: TRBV5-1
abundance: -
j_gene: TRBJ2-1
d_gene: TRBD1
CDR3nt: TGCGCCAGCAGCTTGTCGGGACAGGACTACAATGAGCAGTTCTTC
CDR3aa: CASSLSGQDYNEQFF

v_gene: TRBV20-1
abundance: -
j_gene: TRBJ1-4
d_gene: -
CDR3nt: TGCAGTGCTAGAGAGGGCAGTTTGTCCTCGAAGGGGAAACTGTTTTTT
CDR3aa: CSAREGSLSSKGKLFF

v_gene: TRBV28
abundance: -
j_gene: TRBJ1-2
d_gene: -
CDR3nt: TGTGCCAGCACCCCGGGGATCTATGGCTACACCTTC
CDR3aa: CASTPGIYGYTF

v_gene: TRBV20-1
abundance: -
j_gene: TRBJ1-1
d_gene: -
CDR3nt: TGCAGTGCCCGGCCCGGGAGACACACTGAAGCTTTCTTT
CDR3aa: CSARPGRHTEAFF

v_gene: TRBV30
abundance: -
j_gene: TRBJ2-2
d_gene: -
CDR3nt: TGTGCCTGGAGTGTAGACGGGACGAACACCGGGGAGCTGTTTTTT
CDR3aa: CAWSVDGTNTGELFF

v_gene: TRBV20-1
abundance: -
j_gene: TRBJ2-5
d_gene: TRBD2
CDR3nt: TGCAGTGCCCGGAAACTAGCGACGGCTCAAGAGACCCAGTACTTC
CDR3aa: CSARKLATAQETQYF

v_gene: TRBV9
abundance: -
j_gene: TRBJ1-6
d_gene: -
CDR3nt: TGTGCCAGCAGCGTAGACCCCGGGGGGTATAATAATTCACCCCTCCACTTT
CDR3aa: CASSVDPGGYNNSPLHF

v_gene: TRBV28
abundance: -
j_gene: TRBJ1-1
d_gene: -
CDR3nt: TGTGCCAGCAGCCCTCCCGGGACCATATCTGAAGCTTTCTTT
CDR3aa: CASSPPGTISEAFF

v_gene: TRBV30
abundance: -
j_gene: TRBJ1-1
d_gene: -
CDR3nt: TGTGCCTGGAGTGGAACAGGGAGCACTGAAGCTTTCTTT
CDR3aa: CAWSGTGSTEAFF

v_gene: TRBV3-1
abundance: -
j_gene: TRBJ2-7
d_gene: -
CDR3nt: TGTGCCAGCAGCCAAGTTTTTAGGTCCGAGCAGTACTTC
CDR3aa: CASSQVFRSEQYF

v_gene: TRBV30
abundance: -
j_gene: TRBJ1-5
d_gene: TRBD1
CDR3nt: TGTGCCTGGAGTGGTGGACAGGTTGATCAGCCCCAGCATTTT
CDR3aa: CAWSGGQVDQPQHF

v_gene: TRBV19
abundance: -
j_gene: TRBJ1-2
d_gene: -
CDR3nt: TGTGCCAGTAGTATAGATCCCCAGGGCTATGGCTACACCTTC
CDR3aa: CASSIDPQGYGYTF

v_gene: TRBV5-4
abundance: -
j_gene: TRBJ2-7
d_gene: -
CDR3nt: TGTGCCAGCAGCCTCCCGGGTGGAGGGTCCTCCTACGAGCAGTACTTC
CDR3aa: CASSLPGGGSSYEQYF

v_gene: TRBV5-4
abundance: -
j_gene: TRBJ2-7
d_gene: TRBD2
CDR3nt: TGTGCCAGCAGCCCCCCGGGAGCGGGGGGGTTTAGCGAGCAGTACTTC
CDR3aa: CASSPPGAGGFSEQYF

v_gene: TRBV7-2
abundance: -
j_gene: TRBJ2-1
d_gene: -
CDR3nt: TGTGCCAGCAGCCAAAGAGGGACGGTTGGCTACAATGAGCAGTTCTTC
CDR3aa: CASSQRGTVGYNEQFF

v_gene: TRBV7-2
abundance: -
j_gene: TRBJ2-5
d_gene: TRBD2
CDR3nt: TGTGCCAGCAGCCAACGACTAGCCCCAGAGACCCAGTACTTC
CDR3aa: CASSQRLAPETQYF

v_gene: TRBV5-6
abundance: -
j_gene: TRBJ1-2
d_gene: TRBD1
CDR3nt: TGTGCCAGCAGCGCGGGACAGACTAGACTTTATGGCTACACCTTC
CDR3aa: CASSAGQTRLYGYTF

v_gene: TRBV4-1
abundance: -
j_gene: TRBJ2-5
d_gene: -
CDR3nt: TGCGCCAGCAGCCAAGCTGGGGTTGAGGCCCGCGAGACCCAGTACTTC
CDR3aa: CASSQAGVEARETQYF

v_gene: TRBV19
abundance: -
j_gene: TRBJ1-1
d_gene: -
CDR3nt: TGTGCCAGTAGTATCTCAGGGTACACTGAAGCTTTCTTT
CDR3aa: CASSISGYTEAFF

v_gene: TRBV3-1
abundance: -
j_gene: TRBJ1-1
d_gene: TRBD1
CDR3nt: TGTGCCAGCAGACCTGGACAGGGAAGGACTGAAGCTTTCTTT
CDR3aa: CASRPGQGRTEAFF

v_gene: TRBV12-5
abundance: -
j_gene: TRBJ2-1
d_gene: -
CDR3nt: TGTGCTAGTGGTTTGGGCATCTTAGTTTTGTCTAATGAGCAGTTCTTC
CDR3aa: CASGLGILVLSNEQFF

v_gene: TRBV5-4
abundance: -
j_gene: TRBJ1-4
d_gene: -
CDR3nt: TGTGCCAGCAGCTTGGGGACAGATGAAAAACTGTTTTTT
CDR3aa: CASSLGTDEKLFF

v_gene: TRBV4-2
abundance: -
j_gene: TRBJ1-5
d_gene: -
CDR3nt: TGTGCCAGCAGCCCTGAGTGGGCAGGACAGCCCCAGCATTTT
CDR3aa: CASSPEWAGQPQHF

v_gene: TRBV29-1
abundance: -
j_gene: TRBJ2-5
d_gene: TRBD2
CDR3nt: TGCAGCGTTACTAGCGGGGGAAGGGAGACCCAGTACTTC
CDR3aa: CSVTSGGRETQYF

v_gene: TRBV3-1
abundance: -
j_gene: TRBJ1-2
d_gene: -
CDR3nt: TGTGCCAGCGGAGGGAGGGCCAGTAACTATGGCTACACCTTC
CDR3aa: CASGGRASNYGYTF

v_gene: TRBV5-1
abundance: -
j_gene: TRBJ2-5
d_gene: -
CDR3nt: TGCGCCAGCAGCTTGAAGCCGGGGGCCTCCGGGGAGACCCAGTACTTC
CDR3aa: CASSLKPGASGETQYF

v_gene: TRBV14
abundance: -
j_gene: TRBJ2-5
d_gene: -
CDR3nt: TGTGCCAGCAGCCCCTGGCAGGGGCCGACCCAGTACTTC
CDR3aa: CASSPWQGPTQYF

v_gene: TRBV5-1
abundance: -
j_gene: TRBJ1-6
d_gene: TRBD1
CDR3nt: TGCGCCAGCAGCCTGGGACAGGGAGGATCTTCACCCCTCCACTTT
CDR3aa: CASSLGQGGSSPLHF

v_gene: TRBV29-1
abundance: -
j_gene: TRBJ1-5
d_gene: -
CDR3nt: TGCAGCGTTGGCCAGGGAAGCAATCAGCCCCAGCATTTT
CDR3aa: CSVGQGSNQPQHF

v_gene: TRBV28
abundance: -
j_gene: TRBJ2-5
d_gene: TRBD1
CDR3nt: TGTACCAGCAGTCCAAGACAGGGGGTAGCGGTGGAGACCCAGTACTTC
CDR3aa: CTSSPRQGVAVETQYF

v_gene: TRBV2
abundance: -
j_gene: TRBJ1-4
d_gene: -
CDR3nt: TGTGCCAGCAGTATGGACGGGGGAAAACTGTTTTTT
CDR3aa: CASSMDGGKLFF